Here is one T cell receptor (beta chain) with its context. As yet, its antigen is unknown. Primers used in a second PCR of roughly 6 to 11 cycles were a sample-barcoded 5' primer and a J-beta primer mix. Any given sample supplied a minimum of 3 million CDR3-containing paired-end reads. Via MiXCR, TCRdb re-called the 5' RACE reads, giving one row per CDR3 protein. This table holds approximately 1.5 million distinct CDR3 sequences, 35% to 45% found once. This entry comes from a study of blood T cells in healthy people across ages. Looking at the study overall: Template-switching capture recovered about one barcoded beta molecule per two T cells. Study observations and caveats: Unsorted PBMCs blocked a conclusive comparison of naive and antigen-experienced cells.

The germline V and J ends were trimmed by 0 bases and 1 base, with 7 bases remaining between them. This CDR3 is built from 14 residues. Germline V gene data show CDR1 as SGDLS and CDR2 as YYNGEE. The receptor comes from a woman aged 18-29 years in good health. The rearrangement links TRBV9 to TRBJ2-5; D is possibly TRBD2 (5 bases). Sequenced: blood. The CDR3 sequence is CASSVGLAQETQYF. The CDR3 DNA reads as TGTGCCAGCAGCGTAGGCCTAGCCCAAGAGACCCAGTACTTC.